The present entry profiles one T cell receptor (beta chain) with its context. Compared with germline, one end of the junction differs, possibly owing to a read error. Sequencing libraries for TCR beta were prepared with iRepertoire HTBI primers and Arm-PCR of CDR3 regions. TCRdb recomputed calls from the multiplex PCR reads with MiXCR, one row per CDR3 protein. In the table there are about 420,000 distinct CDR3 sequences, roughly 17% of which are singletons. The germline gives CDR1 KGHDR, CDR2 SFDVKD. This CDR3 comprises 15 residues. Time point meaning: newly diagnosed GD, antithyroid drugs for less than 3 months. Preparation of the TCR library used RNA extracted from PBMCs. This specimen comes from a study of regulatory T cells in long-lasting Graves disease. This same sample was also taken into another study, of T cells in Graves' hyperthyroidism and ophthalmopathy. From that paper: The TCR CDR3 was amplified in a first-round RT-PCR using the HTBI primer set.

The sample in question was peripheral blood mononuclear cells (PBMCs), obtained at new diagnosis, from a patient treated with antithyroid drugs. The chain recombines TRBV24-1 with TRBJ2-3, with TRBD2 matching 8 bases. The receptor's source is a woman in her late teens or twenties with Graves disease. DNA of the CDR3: TGTGTCACCAGTGTGGCGGGGGGTTCCACAGATACGCAGTATTTT. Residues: CVTSVAGGSTDTQYF.